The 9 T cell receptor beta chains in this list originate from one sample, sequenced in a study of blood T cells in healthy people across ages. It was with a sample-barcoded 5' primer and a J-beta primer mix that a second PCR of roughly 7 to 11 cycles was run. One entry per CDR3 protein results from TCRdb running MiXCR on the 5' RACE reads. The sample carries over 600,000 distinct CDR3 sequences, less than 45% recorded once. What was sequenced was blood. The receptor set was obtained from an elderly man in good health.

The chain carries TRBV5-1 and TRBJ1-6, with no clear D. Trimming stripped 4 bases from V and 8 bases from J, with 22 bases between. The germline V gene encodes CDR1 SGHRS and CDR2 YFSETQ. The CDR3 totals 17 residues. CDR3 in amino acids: CASSPGLTMGMDSPLHF. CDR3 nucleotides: TGCGCCAGCAGCCCCGGACTGACGATGGGCATGGATTCACCCCTCCACTTT.

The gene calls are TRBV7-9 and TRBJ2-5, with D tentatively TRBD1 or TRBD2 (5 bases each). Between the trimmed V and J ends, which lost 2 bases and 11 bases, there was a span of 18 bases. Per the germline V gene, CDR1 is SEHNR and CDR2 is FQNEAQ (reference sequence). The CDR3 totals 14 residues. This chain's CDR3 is CASSLMSGTMEQYF. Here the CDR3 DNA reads TGTGCCAGCAGCTTAATGTCCGGGACCATGGAGCAGTACTTC.

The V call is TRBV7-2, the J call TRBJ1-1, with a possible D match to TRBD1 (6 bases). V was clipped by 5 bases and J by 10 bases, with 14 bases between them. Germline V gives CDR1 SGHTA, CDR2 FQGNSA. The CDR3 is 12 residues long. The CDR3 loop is CASSLRQGGAFF. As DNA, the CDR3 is TGTGCCAGCAGCCTACGACAAGGGGGAGCTTTCTTT.

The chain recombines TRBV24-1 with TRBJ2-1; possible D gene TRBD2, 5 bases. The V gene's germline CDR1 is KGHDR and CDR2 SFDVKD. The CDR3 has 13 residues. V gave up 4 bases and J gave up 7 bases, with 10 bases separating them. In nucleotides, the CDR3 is TGTGCCACCAGTGACAGACTACCTAATGAGCAGTTCTTC. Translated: CATSDRLPNEQFF.

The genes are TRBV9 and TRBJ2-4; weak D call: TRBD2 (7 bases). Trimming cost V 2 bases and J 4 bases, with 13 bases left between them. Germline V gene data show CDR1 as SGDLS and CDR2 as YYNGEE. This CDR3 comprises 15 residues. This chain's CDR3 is CASSVEQGGKNIQYF. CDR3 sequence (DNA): TGTGCCAGCAGCGTTGAACAGGGAGGGAAAAACATTCAGTACTTC.

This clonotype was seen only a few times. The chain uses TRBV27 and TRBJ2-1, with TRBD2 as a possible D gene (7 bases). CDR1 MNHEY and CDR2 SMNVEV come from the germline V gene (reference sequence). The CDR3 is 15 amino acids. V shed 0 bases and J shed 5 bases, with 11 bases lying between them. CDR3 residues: CASSLSVGGHNEQFF. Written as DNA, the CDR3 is TGTGCCAGCAGTTTATCGGTGGGGGGGCACAATGAGCAGTTCTTC.

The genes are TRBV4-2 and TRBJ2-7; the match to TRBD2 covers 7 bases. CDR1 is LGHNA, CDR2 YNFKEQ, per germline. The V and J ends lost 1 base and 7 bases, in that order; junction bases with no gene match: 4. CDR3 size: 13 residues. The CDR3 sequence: CASSQVGGREQYF. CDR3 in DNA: TGTGCCAGCAGCCAAGTCGGGGGGAGGGAGCAGTACTTC.

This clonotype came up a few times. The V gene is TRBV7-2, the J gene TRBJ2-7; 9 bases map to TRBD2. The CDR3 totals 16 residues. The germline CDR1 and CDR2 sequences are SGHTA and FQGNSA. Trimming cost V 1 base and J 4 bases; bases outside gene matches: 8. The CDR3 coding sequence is TGTGCCAGCAGCTTAGTTGCGTCTAGCGGGAATTACGAGCAGTACTTC. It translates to CASSLVASSGNYEQYF.

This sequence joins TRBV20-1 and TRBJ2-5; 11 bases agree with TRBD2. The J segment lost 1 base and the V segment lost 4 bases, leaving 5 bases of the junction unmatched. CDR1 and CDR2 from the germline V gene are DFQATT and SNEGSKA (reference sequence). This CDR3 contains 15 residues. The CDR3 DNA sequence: TGCAGTGCTAAGGGACTAGCGGACAGCCAAGAGACCCAGTACTTC. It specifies CSAKGLADSQETQYF.